These 32 T cell receptor beta chains share one sample of origin, sequenced in a study of T cell responses to AZD1222 COVID-19 vaccine. Repertoires were generated with immunoSEQ multiplex PCR, while TCRdb's copy carries only in-frame clones and drops some. The sample consists of around 97,000 clones, 91% of them appearing once. The sample here was peripheral blood, taken on day 0 of AZD1222 vaccination. These receptors all come from an adult in good health.

The CDR3 DNA reads TGTGCCAGCAGACAAGGGACGGAAAGCAATCAGCCCCAGCATTTT. It translates to CASRQGTESNQPQHF. The chain couples TRBV27 to TRBJ1-5; D is possibly TRBD1 (5 bases). The V and J ends lost 6 bases and 1 base respectively, with 13 bases between them. Germline V CDR1 and CDR2: MNHEY, SMNVEV (reference sequence). This CDR3 is 15 amino acids long.

The chain recombines TRBV19 with TRBJ2-5, with D possibly being TRBD1 or TRBD2 (7 bases each). Germline values: CDR1 LNHDA, CDR2 SQIVND (reference sequence). Trimming pared 4 bases from V and 5 bases from J, leaving 26 bases between. This CDR3 region has 18 residues. The CDR3 here is CASSTGGGSNFGLETQYF. CDR3 DNA sequence: TGTGCCAGTAGTACAGGGGGGGGTAGCAACTTCGGGCTGGAGACCCAGTACTTC.

The chain carries TRBV28 and TRBJ1-2; 7 bases line up with TRBD1. V shed 10 bases, J shed 2 bases, and the junction held 4 bases outside the gene matches. The germline CDR1 and CDR2 sequences are MDHEN and SYDVKM. CDR3 length: 12 amino acids. The CDR3 DNA follows: TGTGCCACTTTACAGGGGAACTATGGCTACACCTTC. Its protein is CATLQGNYGYTF.

The J gene is TRBJ2-7, the V gene TRBV6-5; possible D gene TRBD2, 5 bases. The germline CDR1 and CDR2 sequences are MNHEY and SVGAGI. This CDR3 has 12 amino acids. Trimming shortened V by 10 bases and J by 5 bases, and 15 bases separated the two germline ends. In nucleotides, the CDR3 is TGTGCCATATCTACGAGGGTCCACGAGCAGTACTTC. Amino acid sequence: CAISTRVHEQYF.

This chain connects TRBV14 to TRBJ2-7; TRBD1 aligns across 7 bases. This CDR3 comprises 15 residues. Germline V CDR1 and CDR2: SGHDN, FVKESK. With 6 bases clipped from V and 2 bases from J, the junction kept 10 bases outside the gene matches. CDR3 nucleotides: TGTGCCAGCAGGCCGACAGGGCCCCTTACCTACGAGCAGTACTTC. Protein product: CASRPTGPLTYEQYF.

In DNA, the CDR3 is TGTGCCAGTACCTCAAAAGGAGTTAGCACAGATACGCAGTATTTT. Protein sequence: CASTSKGVSTDTQYF. The genes are TRBV19 and TRBJ2-3; D unclear. The CDR3 totals 15 residues. The germline CDR1 and CDR2 sequences are LNHDA and SQIVND (reference sequence). The ends were cut back, 7 bases at V and 0 bases at J, with 14 bases in the middle.

The chain is built from TRBV5-1 and TRBJ1-3; D is uncertain. Germline V gene lookup returns CDR1 SGHRS and CDR2 YFSETQ. V was trimmed by 0 bases and J by 0 bases, leaving 10 bases between them. This CDR3 is 16 amino acids long. CDR3 region: CASSLATVDSGNTIYF. Here the CDR3 DNA reads TGCGCCAGCAGCTTGGCTACAGTGGACTCTGGAAACACCATATATTTT. Full variable domain (missing parts from reference TRBV5-1 and TRBJ1-3): KAGVTQTPRYLIKTRGQQVTLSCSPISGHRSVSWYQQTPGQGLQFLFEYFSETQRNKGNFPGRFSGRQFSNSRSEMNVSTLELGDSALYLCASSLATVDSGNTIYFGEGSWLTVV.

The chain employs TRBV7-9 and TRBJ1-1; TRBD1 is a possible D gene (6 bases). Germline-derived CDR1 and CDR2 are SEHNR and FQNEAQ (reference sequence). The CDR3 runs 14 residues. The V end was cut by 3 bases, the J end by 3 bases, with 11 bases between. CDR3 DNA sequence: TGTGCCAGCAGCTTTTCCGGGGGGCACACTGAAGCTTTCTTT. This sequence encodes CASSFSGGHTEAFF.

This clone has only a few counts. This chain uses TRBV4-3 with TRBJ2-7; D gene ambiguous. Germline CDR1 reads LGHNA; CDR2 reads YSLEER. V dropped 0 bases and J dropped 0 bases, with 6 bases sitting between them. The CDR3 length is 14 residues. DNA of the CDR3: TGCGCCAGCAGCCAAGATTCACTCTCCTACGAGCAGTACTTC. This gives the protein CASSQDSLSYEQYF.

V is TRBV5-1 and J is TRBJ2-4; D call uncertain. The CDR3 has 12 residues. The germline gives CDR1 SGHRS, CDR2 YFSETQ. The ends were cut back, 5 bases at V and 8 bases at J, with 11 bases in the middle. In DNA, the CDR3 is TGCGCCAGCAGTCCCGTGGGTGACATTCAGTACTTC. Its translation: CASSPVGDIQYF.

The chain is built from TRBV5-6 and TRBJ2-2; D is perhaps TRBD2 (5 bases). Germline V gene lookup returns CDR1 SGHDT and CDR2 YYEEEE. Trimming removed 4 bases from V and 1 base from J, with 17 bases in between. There are 17 residues in the CDR3. CDR3 sequence (DNA): TGTGCCAGCAGCACAGTAGGACTGAAAATGAACACCGGGGAGCTGTTTTTT. It yields the protein CASSTVGLKMNTGELFF.

V gene TRBV7-2 combines with J gene TRBJ2-7; perhaps TRBD1 as D (5 bases). Looked up from germline, CDR1 is SGHTA and CDR2 is FQGNSA. V lost 1 base and J 2 bases, leaving 12 bases between the germline ends. CDR3 length equals 15 residues. CDR3 DNA: TGTGCCAGCAGCTTAGAAGGACAATCCACCTACGAGCAGTACTTC. Protein: CASSLEGQSTYEQYF. The full variable domain, completed using reference TRBV7-2 and TRBJ2-7, is GAGVSQSPSNKVTEKGKDVELRCDPISGHTALYWYRQSLGQGLEFLIYFQGNSAPDKSGLPSDRFSAERTGGSVSTLTIQRTQQEDSAVYLCASSLEGQSTYEQYFGPGTRLTVT.

The chain joins TRBV5-1 to TRBJ2-1, with 12 bases lining up with TRBD2. The CDR3 spans 16 residues. The V gene end was trimmed by 4 bases and the J gene end by 4 bases; junction bases not matched to a gene: 6. The germline V gene encodes CDR1 SGHRS and CDR2 YFSETQ. DNA for the CDR3: TGCGCCAGCAGCGAAGGACTAGCGGGAACTTACAATGAGCAGTTCTTC. It yields the protein CASSEGLAGTYNEQFF.

The chain is built from TRBV27 and TRBJ2-7; D is unresolved. The CDR3 runs to 11 residues. Looked up from germline, CDR1 is MNHEY and CDR2 is SMNVEV (reference sequence). Trimming stripped 8 bases from V and 7 bases from J, with 12 bases between. In DNA form, the CDR3 reads TGTGCCAGCGCTGAGTTCGGGGAGCAGTACTTC. This translates into CASAEFGEQYF.

This rearrangement joins TRBV30 to TRBJ2-7, with 8 nucleotides matching TRBD1. The CDR3 extends over 12 amino acids. Germline CDR1 reads GTSNPN; CDR2 reads SVGIG (reference sequence). Trimming removed 8 bases from V and 4 bases from J; junction bases left unmatched: 7. The CDR3 DNA sequence: TGTGCCGGCGGACAGGGCGCTTACGAGCAGTACTTC. Translation gives CAGGQGAYEQYF.

The chain couples TRBV6-5 to TRBJ2-1, with 9 nucleotides matching TRBD2. J was trimmed by 6 bases and V by 4 bases; bases with no gene match: 4. CDR1 is MNHEY, CDR2 SVGAGI, per germline. The CDR3 extends over 14 amino acids. In nucleotides, the CDR3 is TGTGCCAGCAGTTTAGCGGGAGTACGCAATGAGCAGTTCTTC. Translated: CASSLAGVRNEQFF.

The chain is built from TRBV18 and TRBJ1-1, with D uncertain. This CDR3 region has 14 residues. In germline, CDR1 is KGHSH, CDR2 LQKENI. Trimming shortened V by 6 bases and J by 0 bases, and 11 bases separated the two germline ends. The CDR3: CASSLGRLNTEAFF. The DNA for the CDR3 is TGTGCCAGCTCCCTCGGACGGTTGAACACTGAAGCTTTCTTT.

CDR3 nucleotides: TGTGCCAGCTCACCTCGGACCCCCAACGAGCAGTACTTC. Its protein is CASSPRTPNEQYF. The rearrangement joins TRBV18 to TRBJ2-7, with unresolved D. Germline assignment: CDR1 KGHSH and CDR2 LQKENI. Trimming removed 3 bases at V and 5 bases at J, with 11 bases between. CDR3 length equals 13 residues.

This chain uses TRBV4-2 with TRBJ2-7, with D uncertain. The CDR3 loop spans 13 amino acids. Trimming shortened V by 0 bases and J by 3 bases, and 6 bases separated the two germline ends. CDR1 and CDR2 (germline): LGHNA, YNFKEQ. In DNA, the CDR3 is TGTGCCAGCAGCCAAGACACAGACTACGAGCAGTACTTC. This gives the protein CASSQDTDYEQYF.

The rearrangement links TRBV20-1 to TRBJ1-2; maybe TRBD1 (5 bases). Germline V gives CDR1 DFQATT, CDR2 SNEGSKA (reference sequence). The CDR3 extends over 11 amino acids. Trimming removed 7 bases at V and 8 bases at J, with 14 bases between. The CDR3 is CSVPTVGGYTF. In nucleotides, the CDR3 is TGCAGTGTCCCGACAGTCGGCGGCTACACCTTC.

The chain joins TRBV5-1 to TRBJ1-1; D is unclear. Trimming left V 3 bases short and J 1 base short, with 10 bases between. The CDR3 runs 14 residues. CDR1 is SGHRS and CDR2 is YFSETQ in the germline V gene. CDR3 nucleotide sequence: TGCGCCAGCAGCTCTCCCGAACCGAACACTGAAGCTTTCTTT. It specifies CASSSPEPNTEAFF. The full variable domain, its missing parts supplied by reference TRBV5-1 and TRBJ1-1, is KAGVTQTPRYLIKTRGQQVTLSCSPISGHRSVSWYQQTPGQGLQFLFEYFSETQRNKGNFPGRFSGRQFSNSRSEMNVSTLELGDSALYLCASSSPEPNTEAFFGQGTRLTVV.

The chain employs TRBV7-2 and TRBJ2-2, with D tentatively TRBD1 or TRBD2 (6 bases each). CDR3 length equals 15 residues. Germline CDR1 and CDR2: SGHTA and FQGNSA. V lost 4 bases to trimming and J lost 5 bases, with 14 bases between them. CDR3 residues: CASSWGASRTGELFF. DNA for the CDR3: TGTGCCAGCAGCTGGGGGGCTAGTAGAACCGGGGAGCTGTTTTTT.

V usage is TRBV5-5 and J usage is TRBJ2-6, with D uncertain. The CDR3 spans 17 residues. Germline CDR1 reads SGHKS; CDR2 reads YYEKEE (reference sequence). The ends were cut back, 1 base at V and 3 bases at J, with 14 bases in the middle. CDR3 DNA sequence: TGTGCCAGCAGCTTGAGCACACAAGGCTATGGGGCCAACGTCCTGACTTTC. Its translation is CASSLSTQGYGANVLTF.

This clone was observed a handful of times. This chain connects TRBV15 to TRBJ2-1; 8 bases line up with TRBD2. The CDR3 runs 16 residues. Germline trimming cut 0 bases from V and 7 bases from J; bases unmatched to any gene: 8. The germline V gene encodes CDR1 LNHNV and CDR2 YYDKDF (reference sequence). The CDR3 DNA sequence: TGTGCCACCAGCAGAGATAGGACGGGAGGGCCGAATGAGCAGTTCTTC. It translates to CATSRDRTGGPNEQFF.

The CDR3 nucleotides are TGTGCCAGCAGCCACTCCCCTGGCGGGAGCTTGACAGATACGCAGTATTTT. This gives the protein CASSHSPGGSLTDTQYF. The chain employs TRBV11-2 and TRBJ2-3, with 7 bases matching TRBD2. This CDR3 contains 17 residues. CDR1 is SGHAT, CDR2 FQNNGV, per germline. The V segment lost 5 bases and the J segment 3 bases; nucleotides outside the gene matches: 14.

A note on this clone: This same CDR3 is encoded by further DNA sequences in the sample. The CDR3 reads CSVGQANTGELFF. CDR3 DNA: TGCAGCGTAGGACAGGCGAACACCGGGGAGCTGTTTTTT. The rearrangement joins TRBV29-1 to TRBJ2-2; 7 bases match TRBD1. With 6 bases clipped from V and 0 bases from J, the junction kept 1 base outside the gene matches. This CDR3 is 13 amino acids long. CDR1 SQVTM and CDR2 ANQGSEA come from the germline V gene.

The V gene is TRBV11-2, the J gene TRBJ1-2, with D hard to call. This CDR3 is 15 amino acids long. Deletions cut 3 bases from V and 5 bases from J, with 16 bases between. Germline-derived CDR1 and CDR2 are SGHAT and FQNNGV. The CDR3 DNA sequence: TGTGCCAGCAGCTTGAAACCGGAGGGAGGGTATGGCTACACCTTC. This encodes CASSLKPEGGYGYTF.

The V and J genes are TRBV6-5 and TRBJ2-3, with D perhaps assigned TRBD1 or TRBD2 (5 bases each). Trimming stripped 9 bases from V and 0 bases from J, with 7 bases between. Germline CDR1 is MNHEY and CDR2 is SVGAGI. CDR3 length: 12 residues. The chain's CDR3 is CASGDSTDTQYF. DNA for the CDR3: TGTGCCAGTGGGGACAGCACAGATACGCAGTATTTT.

This chain links TRBV7-6 with TRBJ2-5; D is ambiguous. V shed 2 bases and J shed 0 bases, with 10 bases lying between them. This CDR3 has 15 amino acids. Germline CDR1 reads SGHVS; CDR2 reads FNYEAQ. DNA of the CDR3: TGTGCCAGCAGCTTATCCCCCCTGAACCAAGAGACCCAGTACTTC. Translating gives CASSLSPLNQETQYF.

The gene calls are TRBV19 and TRBJ2-7, with TRBD1 matching over 9 bases. The CDR3 contains 13 residues. The ends lost 6 bases at V and 7 bases at J; junction bases unmatched: 7. Germline loops: CDR1 LNHDA, CDR2 SQIVND (reference sequence). CDR3 region: CASRGQGTGEQYF. Written as DNA, the CDR3 is TGTGCCAGTAGAGGACAGGGGACTGGGGAGCAGTACTTC.

This chain links TRBV28 with TRBJ1-6; D gene unclear. V was clipped by 7 bases and J by 10 bases, with 17 bases between them. Germline CDR1 MDHEN, CDR2 SYDVKM. The CDR3 contains 14 residues. The CDR3 loop reads CASTPGGFRSPLHF. DNA for the CDR3: TGTGCCAGCACCCCGGGTGGGTTTCGGTCACCCCTCCACTTT.

V usage is TRBV7-8 and J usage is TRBJ2-7; a possible D gene is TRBD2 (5 bases). Germline lookup yields CDR1 SGHVS and CDR2 FQNEAQ. The CDR3 loop spans 15 amino acids. V was clipped by 0 bases and J by 4 bases, with 13 bases between them. CDR3 loop: CASSLARAPGYEQYF. The CDR3 DNA is TGTGCCAGCAGCTTAGCGCGAGCCCCGGGGTACGAGCAGTACTTC.